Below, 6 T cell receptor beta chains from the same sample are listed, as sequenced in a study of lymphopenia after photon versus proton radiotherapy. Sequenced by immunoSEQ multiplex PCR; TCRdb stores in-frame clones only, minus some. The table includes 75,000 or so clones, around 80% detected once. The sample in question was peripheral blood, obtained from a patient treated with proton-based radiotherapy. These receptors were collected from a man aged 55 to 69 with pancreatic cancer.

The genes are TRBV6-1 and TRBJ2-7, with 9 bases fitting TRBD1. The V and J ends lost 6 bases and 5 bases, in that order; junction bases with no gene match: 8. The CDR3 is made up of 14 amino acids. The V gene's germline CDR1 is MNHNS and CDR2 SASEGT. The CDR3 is CASRKTGQGNEQYF. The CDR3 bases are TGTGCCAGCAGGAAAACGGGACAGGGCAACGAGCAGTACTTC.

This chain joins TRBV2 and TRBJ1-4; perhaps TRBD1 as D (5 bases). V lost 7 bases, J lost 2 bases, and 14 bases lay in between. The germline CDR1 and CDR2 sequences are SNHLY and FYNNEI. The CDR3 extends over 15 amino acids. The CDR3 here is CASTKEWGTNEKLFF. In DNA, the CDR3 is TGTGCCAGCACCAAAGAGTGGGGGACTAATGAAAAACTGTTTTTT.

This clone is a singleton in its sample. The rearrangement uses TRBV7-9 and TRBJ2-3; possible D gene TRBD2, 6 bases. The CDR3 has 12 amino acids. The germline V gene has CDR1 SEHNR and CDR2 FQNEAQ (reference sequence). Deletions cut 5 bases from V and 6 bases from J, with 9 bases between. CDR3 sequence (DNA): TGTGCCAGCAGCCGCGGGGTTGATACGCAGTATTTT. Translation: CASSRGVDTQYF.

CDR3 amino acids: CASSPSRSAEAFF. CDR3 in DNA: TGTGCCAGTAGTCCTAGCCGGTCGGCTGAAGCTTTCTTT. The chain employs TRBV19 and TRBJ1-1; no definite D call. Germline V gene data show CDR1 as LNHDA and CDR2 as SQIVND (reference sequence). The CDR3 spans 13 residues. Trimming removed 5 bases at V and 6 bases at J, with 13 bases between.

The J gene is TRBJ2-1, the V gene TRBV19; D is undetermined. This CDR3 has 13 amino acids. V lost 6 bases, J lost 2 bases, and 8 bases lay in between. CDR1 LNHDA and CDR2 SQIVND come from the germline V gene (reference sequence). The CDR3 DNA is TGTGCCAGTAGGGAGCTCACCTACAATGAGCAGTTCTTC. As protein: CASRELTYNEQFF.

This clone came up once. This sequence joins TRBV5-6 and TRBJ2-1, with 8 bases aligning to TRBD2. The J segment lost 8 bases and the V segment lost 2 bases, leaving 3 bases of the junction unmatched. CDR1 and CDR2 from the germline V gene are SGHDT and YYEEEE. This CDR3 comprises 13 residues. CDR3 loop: CASSLGLADEQFF. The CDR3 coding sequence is TGTGCCAGCAGCTTAGGACTAGCCGATGAGCAGTTCTTC.